The 19 T cell receptor beta chains below were found in one sample sequenced in a study of cytomegalovirus exposure and HLA in healthy donors. The PCR used 60 Vbeta and 13 Jbeta primers. Repertoires were generated with immunoSEQ multiplex PCR, while TCRdb's copy carries only in-frame clones and drops some. Its table lists about 130,000 clones. Sequencing was done on a sample of PBMCs. The receptors were sampled from a man aged 18 to 30 in good health and CMV-seronegative.

The V and J genes are TRBV7-2 and TRBJ2-3; 12 bases line up with TRBD2. Germline CDR1 and CDR2: SGHTA and FQGNSA. V gave up 0 bases and J gave up 4 bases; unmatched junction bases: 5. CDR3 length: 17 amino acids. CDR3 sequence: CASSLAPSGRASDTQYF. CDR3 DNA: TGTGCCAGCAGCTTAGCCCCTAGCGGGAGGGCCTCAGATACGCAGTATTTT. The full variable domain, its missing parts supplied by reference TRBV7-2 and TRBJ2-3, is GAGVSQSPSNKVTEKGKDVELRCDPISGHTALYWYRQSLGQGLEFLIYFQGNSAPDKSGLPSDRFSAERTGGSVSTLTIQRTQQEDSAVYLCASSLAPSGRASDTQYFGPGTRLTVL.

The chain links TRBV10-3 to TRBJ1-6; possibly TRBD1 for D (5 bases). Germline V gene lookup returns CDR1 ENHRY and CDR2 SYGVKD. Trimming took off 0 bases at V and 1 base at J, with 16 bases between the two ends. The CDR3 contains 19 residues. This CDR3 is CAISESIQGGVSYNSPLHF. The CDR3 bases are TGTGCCATCAGTGAGTCGATTCAGGGTGGGGTGTCCTATAATTCACCCCTCCACTTT.

The chain links TRBV6-5 to TRBJ1-1; no reliable D call. The length of the CDR3 is 13 residues. V lost 6 bases to trimming and J lost 5 bases, with 13 bases between them. The germline V gene encodes CDR1 MNHEY and CDR2 SVGAGI. The CDR3 DNA reads as TGTGCCAGCAGGCCCGGTGGGAGGACTGAAGCTTTCTTT. This codes for CASRPGGRTEAFF.

This chain links TRBV15 with TRBJ2-7, with 9 bases aligning to TRBD1. The J segment lost 4 bases and the V segment lost 4 bases, leaving 14 bases of the junction unmatched. CDR3 length: 17 amino acids. Per germline, CDR1 LNHNV and CDR2 YYDKDF (reference sequence). The CDR3 loop is CATSTLLEGTGRYEQYF. CDR3 DNA sequence: TGTGCCACCAGCACCCTTCTAGAGGGGACAGGGAGGTACGAGCAGTACTTC.

V usage is TRBV5-1 and J usage is TRBJ1-2, with D perhaps matching TRBD1 (6 bases). CDR3 length equals 12 residues. Trimming stripped 1 base from V and 13 bases from J, with 14 bases between. CDR1 SGHRS and CDR2 YFSETQ come from the germline V gene. The CDR3 sequence: CASSLQQGSGTF. CDR3 sequence (DNA): TGCGCCAGCAGCTTGCAACAGGGTAGTGGCACCTTC.

This chain joins TRBV6-4 and TRBJ2-7; D may be TRBD1 (5 bases). In germline, CDR1 is MRHNA, CDR2 SNTAGT. The CDR3 is 12 amino acids. The V end was cut by 5 bases, the J end by 5 bases, with 10 bases between. The CDR3 reads CASSNRTNEQYF. CDR3 sequence (DNA): TGTGCCAGCAGTAACAGGACAAACGAGCAGTACTTC.

The chain employs TRBV30 and TRBJ1-4; possibly TRBD1 for D (6 bases). V lost 3 bases to trimming and J lost 4 bases, with 9 bases between them. The length of the CDR3 is 13 residues. The germline V gene encodes CDR1 GTSNPN and CDR2 SVGIG (reference sequence). CDR3 sequence: CAWRWGLNEKLFF. For the CDR3, the DNA is TGTGCCTGGAGGTGGGGGCTTAATGAAAAACTGTTTTTT.

The genes are TRBV4-3 and TRBJ2-7; possible D gene TRBD2, 5 bases. V was shortened by 0 bases and J by 4 bases, with 13 bases between the two germline ends. This CDR3 region has 15 residues. Germline V gene data show CDR1 as LGHNA and CDR2 as YSLEER. In DNA form, the CDR3 reads TGCGCCAGCAGCCAAGAAAGCGGTTGGGGTTACGAGCAGTACTTC. Residues: CASSQESGWGYEQYF.

V usage is TRBV9 and J usage is TRBJ1-2; D is ambiguous. Germline-derived CDR1 and CDR2 are SGDLS and YYNGEE. The V end was cut by 0 bases, the J end by 5 bases, with 17 bases between. The CDR3 runs 16 residues. The CDR3: CASSVGPSLLQYGYTF. In DNA form, the CDR3 reads TGTGCCAGCAGCGTAGGACCGTCCCTTTTACAGTATGGCTACACCTTC.

This sequence joins TRBV28 and TRBJ2-5; D is uncertain. Germline CDR1 reads MDHEN; CDR2 reads SYDVKM. Between the trimmed V and J ends, which lost 7 bases and 0 bases, there was a span of 9 bases. CDR3 size: 13 residues. CDR3 DNA: TGTGCCAGCACGGTGAGCTACCAAGAGACCCAGTACTTC. Amino acid sequence: CASTVSYQETQYF. Full variable domain (outside the CDR3, taken from reference TRBV28 and TRBJ2-5): DVKVTQSSRYLVKRTGEKVFLECVQDMDHENMFWYRQDPGLGLRLIYFSYDVKMKEKGDIPEGYSVSREKKERFSLILESASTNQTSMYLCASTVSYQETQYFGPGTRLLVL.

The chain couples TRBV27 to TRBJ1-1, with a tentative D call TRBD1 (5 bases). The CDR3 has 14 amino acids. The ends were cut back, 7 bases at V and 3 bases at J, with 15 bases in the middle. Germline CDR1 and CDR2: MNHEY and SMNVEV (reference sequence). For the CDR3, the DNA is TGTGCCAGCAATGGGGGGTTGTCGGACACTGAAGCTTTCTTT. Encoded protein: CASNGGLSDTEAFF.

The chain carries TRBV4-3 and TRBJ2-7; D may be TRBD1 (5 bases). V was shortened by 2 bases and J by 5 bases, with 16 bases between the two germline ends. CDR3 length: 15 amino acids. Germline V gene data show CDR1 as LGHNA and CDR2 as YSLEER. The CDR3 coding sequence is TGCGCCAGCAGCCAAAATCCGTCAGGGTACGACGAGCAGTACTTC. It specifies CASSQNPSGYDEQYF.

CDR3 DNA: TGTGCCAGCAGCTTCTCAGGGCCCGGAATCCATGAACGGCAGTTCTTC. This sequence encodes CASSFSGPGIHERQFF. The rearrangement joins TRBV5-4 to TRBJ2-1, with a tentative D call TRBD1 (5 bases). Germline V lookup: CDR1 SGHNT, CDR2 YYREEE (reference sequence). V was clipped by 2 bases and J by 12 bases, with 24 bases between them. The CDR3 has 16 amino acids.

Comment on this clone: The same CDR3 can be traced to other DNA sequences in this sample. The chain has TRBV27 and TRBJ1-1; no clear D gene. V was trimmed by 0 bases and J by 4 bases, leaving 6 bases between them. CDR1 is MNHEY, CDR2 SMNVEV, per germline (reference sequence). This CDR3 has 13 amino acids. The CDR3 DNA reads as TGTGCCAGCAGTTTATCGGGGAGCACTGAAGCTTTCTTT. It specifies CASSLSGSTEAFF.

The chain employs TRBV12-5 and TRBJ2-2; tentative D call: TRBD1 (6 bases). Germline V gene sequence: CDR1 LGHNT, CDR2 FRNRAP. V lost 1 base and J lost 4, with 10 bases in between. The length of the CDR3 is 15 residues. The CDR3, as DNA: TGTGCTAGTGGTTTGGGGACAGATTCCACCGGGGAGCTGTTTTTT. Protein product: CASGLGTDSTGELFF.

V is TRBV5-1 and J is TRBJ2-7; no clear D gene. The CDR3 covers 14 residues. Per germline, CDR1 SGHRS and CDR2 YFSETQ. With 3 bases removed from V and 6 bases from J, the gap between germline ends came to 16 bases. CDR3 in amino acids: CASSSEVRVGEQYF. The CDR3 bases are TGCGCCAGCAGCTCAGAAGTCCGGGTGGGCGAGCAGTACTTC.

The CDR3 DNA sequence: TGTGCCAGCAGTTACGACAGGAGGAATCAGCCCCAGCATTTT. This codes for CASSYDRRNQPQHF. V usage is TRBV6-5 and J usage is TRBJ1-5; tentative D call: TRBD1 (6 bases). V was clipped by 2 bases and J by 4 bases, with 9 bases between them. This CDR3 region has 14 residues. CDR1 is MNHEY and CDR2 is SVGAGI in the germline V gene.

V gene TRBV4-1 combines with J gene TRBJ2-4, with D maybe TRBD1 (5 bases). The CDR3 consists of 15 residues. With 1 base removed from V and 1 base from J, the gap between germline ends came to 8 bases. CDR1 and CDR2 from the germline V gene are MGHRA and YSYEKL. The CDR3 region is CASSQARDAKNIQYF. The DNA for the CDR3 is TGCGCCAGCAGCCAAGCCAGGGATGCCAAAAACATTCAGTACTTC.

The J gene is TRBJ2-1, the V gene TRBV7-3; 12 bases fit TRBD2. With V trimmed by 4 bases and J by 11 bases, 3 bases remained unmatched. Germline V gives CDR1 SGHTA, CDR2 FQGTGA. The CDR3 is 13 amino acids. This CDR3 reads CASSSGLAGQQFF. CDR3 sequence (DNA): TGTGCCAGCAGCTCCGGACTAGCGGGGCAGCAGTTCTTC.